This T cell receptor (beta chain) was recovered during a study of T cells after somatic rescue of genetic block. The data were produced by immunoSEQ multiplex PCR, yet TCRdb's version contains in-frame clones alone and is incomplete. Of some 68,000 clones listed, more than 75% are singletons. The CDR3 spans 13 residues. Germline V CDR1 and CDR2: SEHNR, FQNEAQ (reference sequence). The germline V and J ends were trimmed by 5 bases and 5 bases, with 10 bases remaining between them. The V gene is TRBV7-9, the J gene TRBJ1-3; D is undetermined. This receptor was obtained from a man aged 25-40 years. Specimen: peripheral blood mononuclear cells (PBMCs). CDR3 in amino acids: CASSTWARNTIYF. CDR3 coding DNA: TGTGCCAGCAGCACCTGGGCCCGAAACACCATATATTTT.